The clone carrying this TCR beta chain has only a few counts. Its cognate antigen is unknown. Only in-frame clones appear in the TCRdb table, and some are missing; sequencing was by immunoSEQ multiplex PCR. Here the sample spans 20,000 to 25,000 clones, around 66% being singletons. This record comes from a study of radiotherapy plus CTLA-4 blockade in lung cancer. At the level of the study: Disease control was achieved by over 25% of patients, and objective responses by about 17%. General study points: TCR clones of tumor origin grew in blood after radiotherapy plus ipilimumab. Response, reportedly, was best predicted by interferon-beta along with early blood T cell clone dynamics.

The CDR3 sequence is 15 residues long. The V segment lost 3 bases and the J segment 10 bases; nucleotides outside the gene matches: 11. From germline, CDR1 is MNHNS and CDR2 SASEGT. The rearrangement uses TRBV6-1 and TRBJ1-5; 8 bases are a match to TRBD1. The source of this sequence is a human donor with non-small cell lung cancer who had stable disease on radiotherapy plus ipilimumab. The sample consisted of peripheral blood, taken from a patient treated with radiotherapy plus ipilimumab. The CDR3 is CASSDRTGPTSPQHF. Written as DNA, the CDR3 is TGTGCCAGCAGTGATAGGACAGGGCCCACCTCTCCCCAGCATTTT.